The clone carrying this T cell receptor (beta chain) was seen only once. Study processing details: Reference gene primers were amplified, and this amplification served to estimate nucleated cell counts. The assay was immunoSEQ multiplex PCR, and TCRdb's table has in-frame clones only and misses some. That table supplies the V and J calls and clone size; D and trimming were determined from the DNA. The table includes around 300,000 clones, approximately 83% detected once. The CDR3 has 14 residues. The ends lost 0 bases at V and 5 bases at J; junction bases unmatched: 4. Germline V gene lookup returns CDR1 SGHKS and CDR2 YYEKEE (reference sequence). These data come from a study of blood T cell repertoires in COVID-19. Study-wide context: Samples representing acute and convalescent COVID-19 were sourced from the United States, Italy and Spain. From T cells, B-cell-depleted T cells, or PBMCs came the material, which was cDNA or gDNA.

This clonotype originated in a woman aged 50 to 65 who had recovered from COVID-19. Input material: peripheral blood. The V gene is TRBV5-5, the J gene TRBJ2-7; 8 bases map to TRBD2. This CDR3 is CASSLGTSNHEQYF. The CDR3 nucleotides read TGTGCCAGCAGCTTGGGGACTAGCAATCACGAGCAGTACTTC.